Sequencing of this TCR beta chain was carried out in a study of OX40 agonist ivuxolimab in advanced cancers. The V end lost 8 bases, the J end lost 2 bases, and 7 bases lay between the germline ends. Germline V gene lookup returns CDR1 ENHRY and CDR2 SYGVKD. The CDR3 runs to 12 residues. Clones were sequenced by immunoSEQ multiplex PCR, and TCRdb holds only the in-frame ones, with some missing. The data hold 35,000 to 50,000 clones, with roughly 86% observed a single time. The sequencing here drew on CD4+ or CD8+ T cells sorted from blood, taken in a trial of the OX40 agonist ivuxolimab. The receptor's source is an adult with an advanced solid tumor such as melanoma, head and neck, liver or kidney cancer. The V gene is TRBV10-3, the J gene TRBJ2-4; D unclear. CDR3: CAIGSTKNIQYF. CDR3 in DNA: TGTGCCATCGGTTCAACCAAAAACATTCAGTACTTC.